One and the same sample provided the 20 T cell receptor beta chains below, sequenced in a study of cytomegalovirus exposure and HLA in healthy donors. The PCR used 60 Vbeta and 13 Jbeta primers. Here immunoSEQ multiplex PCR was the method, and the copy in TCRdb shows in-frame clones only, minus some. The table includes about 98,000 clones, around 75% detected once. The sequencing sample was made of PBMCs. All receptors derive from a man between 18 and 29 years old in good health and CMV-seropositive.

This clone was seen only a few times. The J gene is TRBJ2-7, the V gene TRBV7-2, with TRBD1 matching over 9 bases. CDR1 and CDR2 from the germline V gene are SGHTA and FQGNSA. Unmatched junction bases numbered 9, after V lost 2 bases and J lost 4 bases. The CDR3 runs 16 residues. The CDR3 sequence: CASSLRTGAPEYEQYF. CDR3 nucleotide sequence: TGTGCCAGCAGCTTACGGACAGGGGCTCCGGAATACGAGCAGTACTTC.

The gene calls are TRBV9 and TRBJ2-3; TRBD2 aligns across 8 bases. The length of the CDR3 is 16 residues. Germline trimming cut 0 bases from V and 2 bases from J; bases unmatched to any gene: 5. Germline values: CDR1 SGDLS, CDR2 YYNGEE. CDR3 in DNA: TGTGCCAGCAGCGTAGGCTTTAGCGGGGCCACAGATACGCAGTATTTT. This sequence encodes CASSVGFSGATDTQYF.

This clone was counted a single time. The chain recombines TRBV30 with TRBJ1-1; D may be TRBD1 (5 bases). Deletions cut 1 base from V and 11 bases from J, with 14 bases between. Germline V gene data show CDR1 as GTSNPN and CDR2 as SVGIG (reference sequence). The CDR3 runs to 12 residues. The CDR3 loop reads CAWSEQGGRAFF. CDR3 sequence (DNA): TGTGCCTGGAGTGAGCAGGGTGGGAGGGCTTTCTTT.

V is TRBV7-7 and J is TRBJ2-5; D perhaps matches TRBD1 (6 bases). Germline-derived CDR1 and CDR2 are SSHAT and FNYEAQ (reference sequence). CDR3 length: 14 amino acids. Trimming took off 5 bases at V and 3 bases at J, with 13 bases between the two ends. This CDR3 reads CASSPATGKETQYF. Written as DNA, the CDR3 is TGTGCCAGCAGCCCAGCGACAGGAAAAGAGACCCAGTACTTC.

The chain recombines TRBV19 with TRBJ2-7; 11 bases line up with TRBD2. The CDR3 covers 17 residues. CDR1 and CDR2 (germline): LNHDA, SQIVND (reference sequence). J lost 2 bases, V lost 6 bases, and 12 bases had no gene match. The CDR3 here is CASRKTTGTSGTYEQYF. In DNA, the CDR3 is TGTGCCAGTAGAAAAACCACCGGGACTAGCGGCACCTACGAGCAGTACTTC.

The chain uses TRBV18 and TRBJ2-2, with D perhaps TRBD1 (5 bases). Trimming pared 1 base from V and 1 base from J, leaving 13 bases between. Germline CDR1 KGHSH, CDR2 LQKENI. The CDR3 loop spans 17 amino acids. CDR3 in DNA: TGTGCCAGCTCACCACAAGGGGCAGGGATGAACACCGGGGAGCTGTTTTTT. Translating gives CASSPQGAGMNTGELFF.

The gene calls are TRBV9 and TRBJ2-1; TRBD2 aligns across 13 bases. Germline trimming cut 6 bases from V and 5 bases from J; bases unmatched to any gene: 5. The length of the CDR3 is 15 residues. Germline CDR1 and CDR2: SGDLS and YYNGEE. Here the CDR3 DNA reads TGTGCCAGCACCCGGACTAGCGGGGGACACAATGAGCAGTTCTTC. Translation: CASTRTSGGHNEQFF.

This chain links TRBV5-1 with TRBJ2-7; unclear D gene. Germline CDR1 and CDR2: SGHRS and YFSETQ. This CDR3 region has 11 residues. The V end lost 5 bases, the J end lost 3 bases, and 6 bases lay between the germline ends. CDR3 coding DNA: TGCGCCAGCAGTAACAACTACGAGCAGTACTTC. Residues: CASSNNYEQYF.

V is TRBV6-5 and J is TRBJ2-1, with 9 bases lining up with TRBD1. This CDR3 spans 15 amino acids. V dropped 5 bases and J dropped 3; count of bases not matched to a gene: 5. CDR1 MNHEY and CDR2 SVGAGI come from the germline V gene. In DNA form, the CDR3 reads TGTGCCAGCAGTCGCCGGGGACAGGGCTACAATGAGCAGTTCTTC. This codes for CASSRRGQGYNEQFF.

The chain joins TRBV27 to TRBJ1-2, with 10 bases that match TRBD1. The CDR3 has 14 residues. Trimming took 4 bases from V and 4 from J; bases not matched to a gene: 3. Germline CDR1 MNHEY, CDR2 SMNVEV (reference sequence). The CDR3 region is CASSSWDRGYGYTF. CDR3 sequence (DNA): TGTGCCAGCAGTTCATGGGACAGGGGCTATGGCTACACCTTC.

The CDR3 bases are TGTGCCAGCTCACCTTCGGGGAATTCACCCCTCCACTTT. As protein: CASSPSGNSPLHF. This chain joins TRBV18 and TRBJ1-6; D is uncertain. The CDR3 sequence is 13 residues long. Germline V CDR1 and CDR2: KGHSH, LQKENI. With 3 bases removed from V and 7 bases from J, the gap between germline ends came to 7 bases.

The chain links TRBV21-1 to TRBJ1-5. TRBV21-1 is tagged as a pseudogene. The CDR3 loop spans 15 amino acids. CDR3 protein: CASSNLRGHGQPQHF. CDR3 DNA sequence: TGTGCCAGCAGCAATTTGCGGGGGCATGGCCAGCCCCAGCATTTT.

The V call is TRBV19, the J call TRBJ1-1; D is undetermined. Trimming took off 10 bases at V and 4 bases at J, with 19 bases between the two ends. Germline CDR1 is LNHDA and CDR2 is SQIVND (reference sequence). This CDR3 region has 14 residues. The CDR3 region has the DNA TGTGCCACCACGATTGTCGGGAGTGGCACTGAAGCTTTCTTT. Translated: CATTIVGSGTEAFF. Together with reference TRBV19 and TRBJ1-1, the CDR3 gives the full variable domain: DGGITQSPKYLFRKEGQNVTLSCEQNLNHDAMYWYRQDPGQGLRLIYYSQIVNDFQKGDIAEGYSVSREKKESFPLTVTSAQKNPTAFYLCATTIVGSGTEAFFGQGTRLTVV.

DNA of the CDR3: TGCAGCGTTGACAGGGGATTCTACACTGAAGCTTTCTTT. Residues: CSVDRGFYTEAFF. J is TRBJ1-1 and V is TRBV29-1; a weak D match, TRBD1 (6 bases). The length of the CDR3 is 13 residues. Germline CDR1 is SQVTM and CDR2 is ANQGSEA. V was cut by 3 bases and J by 3 bases, with 11 bases left in between.

V and J are TRBV5-1 and TRBJ1-2; D is undetermined. Per the germline V gene, CDR1 is SGHRS and CDR2 is YFSETQ. The V end was cut by 0 bases, the J end by 6 bases, with 12 bases between. CDR3 length: 14 residues. The CDR3 reads CASSLASGRDGYTF. CDR3 nucleotide sequence: TGCGCCAGCAGCTTGGCCTCAGGTCGTGATGGCTACACCTTC.

V is TRBV19 and J is TRBJ1-6, with a possible D match to TRBD1 (5 bases). V lost 5 bases to trimming and J lost 12 bases, with 14 bases between them. Germline-derived CDR1 and CDR2 are LNHDA and SQIVND (reference sequence). The CDR3 runs 13 residues. In DNA form, the CDR3 reads TGTGCCAGTAGTGCAGGGCCCCTCGGACCCCTCCACTTT. Translating it yields CASSAGPLGPLHF.

The chain links TRBV28 to TRBJ1-1; D might be TRBD1 (6 bases). Germline-derived CDR1 and CDR2 are MDHEN and SYDVKM. The CDR3 covers 15 residues. V was trimmed by 6 bases and J by 1 base, leaving 15 bases between them. CDR3 in DNA: TGTGCCAGCAGACCCCCCTGGGACAAGAACACTGAAGCTTTCTTT. Translation: CASRPPWDKNTEAFF.

CDR3 residues: CASKQNRNQPQHF. CDR3 nucleotide sequence: TGCGCCAGCAAACAGAACCGCAATCAGCCCCAGCATTTT. The chain links TRBV10-2 to TRBJ1-5; no clear D gene. The CDR3 sequence is 13 residues long. Germline V lookup: CDR1 WSHSY, CDR2 SAAADI. The V and J ends lost 7 bases and 2 bases respectively, with 9 bases between them.

The J gene is TRBJ2-3, the V gene TRBV10-2; 13 bases map to TRBD2. This CDR3 is 18 amino acids long. V gave up 0 bases and J gave up 2 bases; unmatched junction bases: 5. The V gene's germline CDR1 is WSHSY and CDR2 SAAADI. CDR3 coding DNA: TGCGCCAGCAGTGAGTCGTTGGGACTAGCGGGGTACACAGATACGCAGTATTTT. It specifies CASSESLGLAGYTDTQYF.

The V call is TRBV7-9, the J call TRBJ2-7; perhaps TRBD2 as D (7 bases). The CDR3 loop spans 12 amino acids. V lost 5 bases and J 7 bases, leaving 12 bases between the germline ends. Per germline, CDR1 SEHNR and CDR2 FQNEAQ (reference sequence). CDR3 coding DNA: TGTGCCAGCAGCCAACAGGGAGGGGAGCAGTACTTC. This translates into CASSQQGGEQYF.